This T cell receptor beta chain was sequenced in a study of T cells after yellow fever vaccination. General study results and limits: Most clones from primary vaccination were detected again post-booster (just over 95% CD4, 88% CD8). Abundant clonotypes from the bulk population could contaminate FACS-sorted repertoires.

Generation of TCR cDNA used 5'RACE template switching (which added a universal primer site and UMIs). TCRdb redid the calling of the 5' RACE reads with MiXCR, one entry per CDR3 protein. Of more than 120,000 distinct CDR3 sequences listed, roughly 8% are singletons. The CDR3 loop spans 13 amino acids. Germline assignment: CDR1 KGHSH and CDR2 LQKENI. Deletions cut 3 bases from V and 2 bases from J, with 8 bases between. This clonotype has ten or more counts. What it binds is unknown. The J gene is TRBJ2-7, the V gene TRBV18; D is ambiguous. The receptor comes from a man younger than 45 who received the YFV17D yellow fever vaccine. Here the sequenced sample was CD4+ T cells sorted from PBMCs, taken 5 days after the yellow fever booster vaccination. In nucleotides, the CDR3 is TGTGCCAGCTCACCTGCTCCGACCTACGAGCAGTACTTC. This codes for CASSPAPTYEQYF.